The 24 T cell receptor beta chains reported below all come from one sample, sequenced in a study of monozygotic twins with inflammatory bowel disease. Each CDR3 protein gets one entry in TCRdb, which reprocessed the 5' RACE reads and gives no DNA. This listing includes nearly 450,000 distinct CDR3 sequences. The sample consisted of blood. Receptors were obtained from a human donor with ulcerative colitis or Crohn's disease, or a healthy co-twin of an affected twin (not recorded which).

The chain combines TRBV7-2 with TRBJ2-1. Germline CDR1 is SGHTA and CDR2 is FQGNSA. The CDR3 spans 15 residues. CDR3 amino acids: CASSLGIYDAREGFF.

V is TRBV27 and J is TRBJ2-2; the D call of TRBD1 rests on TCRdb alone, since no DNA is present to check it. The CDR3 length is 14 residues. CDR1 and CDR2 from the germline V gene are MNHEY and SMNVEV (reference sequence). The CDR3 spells CASSPQGHTGELFF.

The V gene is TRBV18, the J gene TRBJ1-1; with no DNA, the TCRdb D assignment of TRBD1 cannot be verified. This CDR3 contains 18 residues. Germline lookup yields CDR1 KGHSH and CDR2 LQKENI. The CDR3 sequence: CASSPGAGQGLKNTEAFF.

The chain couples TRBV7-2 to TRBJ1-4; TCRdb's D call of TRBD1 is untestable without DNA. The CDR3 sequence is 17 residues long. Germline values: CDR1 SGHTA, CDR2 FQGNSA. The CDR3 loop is CASSLEGVGARNEKLFF.

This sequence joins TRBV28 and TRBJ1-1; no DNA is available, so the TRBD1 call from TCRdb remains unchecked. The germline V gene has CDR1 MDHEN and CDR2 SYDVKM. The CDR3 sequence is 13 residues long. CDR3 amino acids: CAIIGGWSTEAFF.

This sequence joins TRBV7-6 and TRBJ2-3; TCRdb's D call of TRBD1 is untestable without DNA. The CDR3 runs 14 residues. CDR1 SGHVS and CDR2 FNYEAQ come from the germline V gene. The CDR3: CASSLGQGMDTQYF. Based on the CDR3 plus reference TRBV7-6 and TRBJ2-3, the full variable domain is GAGVSQSPRYKVTKRGQDVALRCDPISGHVSLYWYRQALGQGPEFLTYFNYEAQQDKSGLPNDRFSAERPEGSISTLTIQRTEQRDSAMYRCASSLGQGMDTQYFGPGTRLTVL.

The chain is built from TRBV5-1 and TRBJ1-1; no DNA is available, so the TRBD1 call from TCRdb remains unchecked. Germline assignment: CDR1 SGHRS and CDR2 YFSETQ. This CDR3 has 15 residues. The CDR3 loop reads CASSLVRGANTEAFF.

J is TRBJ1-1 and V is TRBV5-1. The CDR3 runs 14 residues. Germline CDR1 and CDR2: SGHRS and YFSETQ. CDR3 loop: CASGKEGSNTEAFF.

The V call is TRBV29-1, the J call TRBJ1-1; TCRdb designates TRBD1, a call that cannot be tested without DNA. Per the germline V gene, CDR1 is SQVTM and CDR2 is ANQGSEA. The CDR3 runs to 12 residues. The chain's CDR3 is CSADRGFTEAFF.

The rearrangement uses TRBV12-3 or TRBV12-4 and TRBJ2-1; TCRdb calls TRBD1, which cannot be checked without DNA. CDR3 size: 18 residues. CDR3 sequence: CASSLLAGQAYGGDEQFF.

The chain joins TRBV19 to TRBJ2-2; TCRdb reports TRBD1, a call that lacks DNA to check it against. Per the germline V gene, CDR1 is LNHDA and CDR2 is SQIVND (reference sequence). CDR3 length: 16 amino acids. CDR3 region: CASSIPTGQFTGELFF.

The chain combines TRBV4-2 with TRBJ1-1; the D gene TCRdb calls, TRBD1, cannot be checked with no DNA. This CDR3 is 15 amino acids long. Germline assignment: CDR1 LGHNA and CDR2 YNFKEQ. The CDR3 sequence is CASSQEDRPNTEAFF.

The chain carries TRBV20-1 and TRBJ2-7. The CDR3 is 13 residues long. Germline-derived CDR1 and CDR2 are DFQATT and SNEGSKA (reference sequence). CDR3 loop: CSAEHSHSYEQYF.

The CDR3 region is CASLTGIPGTEAFF. The chain uses TRBV18 and TRBJ1-1; without DNA, the TCRdb call of TRBD1 cannot be checked. The CDR3 has 14 amino acids. Germline values: CDR1 KGHSH, CDR2 LQKENI.

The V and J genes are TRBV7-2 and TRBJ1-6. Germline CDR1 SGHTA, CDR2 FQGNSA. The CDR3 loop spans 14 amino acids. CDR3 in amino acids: CASSPRDGNSPLHF.

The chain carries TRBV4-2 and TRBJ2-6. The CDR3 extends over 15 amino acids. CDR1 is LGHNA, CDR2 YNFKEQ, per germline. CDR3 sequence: CASSQVTSGANVLTF.

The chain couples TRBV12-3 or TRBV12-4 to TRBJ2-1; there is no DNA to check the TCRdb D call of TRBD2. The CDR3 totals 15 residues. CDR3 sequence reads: CASEAAGGLYNEQFF.

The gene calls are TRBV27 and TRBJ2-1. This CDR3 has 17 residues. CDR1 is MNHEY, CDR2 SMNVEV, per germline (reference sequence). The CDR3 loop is CASSFFKGRTSMDEQFF.

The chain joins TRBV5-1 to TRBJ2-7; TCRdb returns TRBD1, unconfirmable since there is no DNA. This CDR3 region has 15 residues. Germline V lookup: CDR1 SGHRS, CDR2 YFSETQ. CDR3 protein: CASSPDKSTGRGEYF. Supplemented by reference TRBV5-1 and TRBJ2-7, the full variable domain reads KAGVTQTPRYLIKTRGQQVTLSCSPISGHRSVSWYQQTPGQGLQFLFEYFSETQRNKGNFPGRFSGRQFSNSRSEMNVSTLELGDSALYLCASSPDKSTGRGEYFGPGTRLTVT.

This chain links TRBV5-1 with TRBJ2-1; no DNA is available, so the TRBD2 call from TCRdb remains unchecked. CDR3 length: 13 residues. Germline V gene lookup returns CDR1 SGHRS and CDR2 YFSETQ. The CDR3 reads CASRQREDNEQFF.

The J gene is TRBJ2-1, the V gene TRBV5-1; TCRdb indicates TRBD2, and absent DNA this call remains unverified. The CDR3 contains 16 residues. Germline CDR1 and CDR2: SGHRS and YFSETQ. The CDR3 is CASSLLASGLGGEQFF.

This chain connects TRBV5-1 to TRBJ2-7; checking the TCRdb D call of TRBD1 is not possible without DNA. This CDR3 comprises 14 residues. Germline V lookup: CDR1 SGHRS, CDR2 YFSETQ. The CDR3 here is CASSLSTGLEEQYF.

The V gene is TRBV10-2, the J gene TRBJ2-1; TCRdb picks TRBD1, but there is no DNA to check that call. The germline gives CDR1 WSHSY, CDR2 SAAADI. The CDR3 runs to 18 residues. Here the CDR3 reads CASSAIPGSGGDYNEQFF.

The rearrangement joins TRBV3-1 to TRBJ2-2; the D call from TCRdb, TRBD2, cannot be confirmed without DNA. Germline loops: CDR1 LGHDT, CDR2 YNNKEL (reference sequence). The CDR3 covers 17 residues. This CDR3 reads CASSPLGLGVRTGELFF.